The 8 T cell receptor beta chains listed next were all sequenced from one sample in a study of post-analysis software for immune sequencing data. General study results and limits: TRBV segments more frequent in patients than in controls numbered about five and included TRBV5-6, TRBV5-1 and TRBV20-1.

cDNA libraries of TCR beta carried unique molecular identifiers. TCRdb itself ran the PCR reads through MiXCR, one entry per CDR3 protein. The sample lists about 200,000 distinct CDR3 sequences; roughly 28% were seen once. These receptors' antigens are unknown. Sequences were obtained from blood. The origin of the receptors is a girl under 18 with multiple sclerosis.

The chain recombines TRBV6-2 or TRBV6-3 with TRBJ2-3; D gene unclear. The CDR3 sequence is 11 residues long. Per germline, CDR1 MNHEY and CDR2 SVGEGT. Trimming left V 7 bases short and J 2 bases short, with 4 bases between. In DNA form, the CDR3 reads TGTGCCAGCACCCACACAGATACGCAGTATTTT. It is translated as CASTHTDTQYF.

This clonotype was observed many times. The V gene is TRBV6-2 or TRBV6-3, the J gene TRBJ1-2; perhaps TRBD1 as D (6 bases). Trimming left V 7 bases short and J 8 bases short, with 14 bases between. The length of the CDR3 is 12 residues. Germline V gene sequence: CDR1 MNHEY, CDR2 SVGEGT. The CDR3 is CASTSGQWGYTF. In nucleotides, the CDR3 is TGTGCCAGCACTTCCGGACAGTGGGGCTACACCTTC.

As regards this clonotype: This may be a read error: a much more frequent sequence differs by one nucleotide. The chain's CDR3 is CSASRTSGTDAQYF. CDR3 nucleotides: TGCAGTGCTAGTCGGACTAGCGGAACAGATGCGCAGTATTTT. V is TRBV20-1 and J is TRBJ2-3; 10 bases are a match to TRBD2. The germline gives CDR1 DFQATT, CDR2 SNEGSKA (reference sequence). The CDR3 contains 14 residues.

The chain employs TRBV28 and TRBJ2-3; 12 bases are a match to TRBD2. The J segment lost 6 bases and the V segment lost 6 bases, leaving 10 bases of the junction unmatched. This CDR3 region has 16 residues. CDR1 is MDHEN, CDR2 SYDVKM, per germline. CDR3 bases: TGTGCCAGCAGACCTCAACTAGCGGGAGGATATGATACGCAGTATTTT. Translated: CASRPQLAGGYDTQYF. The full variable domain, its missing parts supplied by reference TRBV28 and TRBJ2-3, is DVKVTQSSRYLVKRTGEKVFLECVQDMDHENMFWYRQDPGLGLRLIYFSYDVKMKEKGDIPEGYSVSREKKERFSLILESASTNQTSMYLCASRPQLAGGYDTQYFGPGTRLTVL.

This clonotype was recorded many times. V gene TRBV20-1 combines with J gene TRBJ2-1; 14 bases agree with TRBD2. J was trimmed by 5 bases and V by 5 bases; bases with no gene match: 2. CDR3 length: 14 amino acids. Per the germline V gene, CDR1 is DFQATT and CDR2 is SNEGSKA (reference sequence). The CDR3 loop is CSAAGLAGDNEQFF. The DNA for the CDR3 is TGCAGTGCTGCGGGACTAGCGGGAGACAATGAGCAGTTCTTC.

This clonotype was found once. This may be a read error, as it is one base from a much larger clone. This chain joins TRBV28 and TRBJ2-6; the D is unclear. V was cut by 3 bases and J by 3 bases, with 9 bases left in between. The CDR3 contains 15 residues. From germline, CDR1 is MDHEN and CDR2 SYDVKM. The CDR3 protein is CASSFWVYGANVLTF. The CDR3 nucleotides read TGTGCCAGCAGTTTTTGGGTCTATGGGGCCAACGTCCTGACTTTC.

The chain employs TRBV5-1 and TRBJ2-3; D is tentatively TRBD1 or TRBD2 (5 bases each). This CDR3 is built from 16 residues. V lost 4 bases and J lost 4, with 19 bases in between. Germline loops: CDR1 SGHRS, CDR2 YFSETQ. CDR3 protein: CASSPRARLGADTQYF. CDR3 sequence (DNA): TGCGCCAGCAGCCCCCGAGCGCGACTGGGGGCAGATACGCAGTATTTT.

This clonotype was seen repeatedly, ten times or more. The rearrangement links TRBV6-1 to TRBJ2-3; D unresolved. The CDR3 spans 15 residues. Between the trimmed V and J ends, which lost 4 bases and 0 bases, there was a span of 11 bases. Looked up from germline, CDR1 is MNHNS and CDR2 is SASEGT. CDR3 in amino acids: CASSVTLTSTDTQYF. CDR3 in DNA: TGTGCCAGCAGTGTTACACTAACTAGCACAGATACGCAGTATTTT.